This entry lists 7 T cell receptor beta chains sequenced from one sample in a study of Ad26.COV2.S vaccination and SARS-CoV-2 variants (TCRdb year 2021). Taken with the paper, the label for treatment or condition translates to: around 19 received Ad26.COV2.S at low or high dose, single or two shots; several received placebo; per-sample allocation not given. For vaccine and placebo recipients, the sequenced repertoires came from samples collected on day 63 after the first injection. The protocol used for the library was the immunoSEQ multiplex PCR assay. Not all clones reach the TCRdb copy of this immuneACCESS table, which keeps in-frame sequences only. Checked studies attribute under half of the gap to unresolved V genes and leave the rest unexplained. This sample is represented by 380,000 or so clones; roughly 85% of them were singletons. The ten biggest clones cover 7% to 9.5% of the sample. The specimen comprised peripheral blood, sampled in a trial of Ad26.COV2.S vaccine versus placebo. These receptors were obtained from a person between 18 and 60 years old who received the Ad26.COV2.S COVID-19 vaccine or a placebo.

The V call is TRBV4-1, the J call TRBJ2-7, with TRBD2 matching 9 bases. The CDR3 is 16 amino acids. Trimming cost V 0 bases and J 4 bases; bases outside gene matches: 7. Germline assignment: CDR1 MGHRA and CDR2 YSYEKL. CDR3 DNA sequence: TGCGCCAGCAGCCAAGATCTAGGGCGGGAGGGGTACGAGCAGTACTTC. It specifies CASSQDLGREGYEQYF.

The V call is TRBV11-2, the J call TRBJ2-7; possible D gene TRBD2, 6 bases. The CDR3 has 15 amino acids. The germline V gene encodes CDR1 SGHAT and CDR2 FQNNGV. Between the trimmed V and J ends, which lost 5 bases and 3 bases, there was a span of 17 bases. CDR3 in DNA: TGTGCCAGCAGCCGAACCAGCGGGTCTGACTACGAGCAGTACTTC. Translating gives CASSRTSGSDYEQYF.

V is TRBV12-3 or TRBV12-4 and J is TRBJ2-2; the D is unclear. Trimming removed 3 bases from V and 6 bases from J, with 5 bases in between. This CDR3 comprises 12 residues. The CDR3 loop reads CASSFTSGELFF. The CDR3 nucleotides are TGTGCCAGCAGTTTTACTTCCGGGGAGCTGTTTTTT.

In nucleotides, the CDR3 is TGTGCCAGCAGAAGCGTCATTCAGTACTTC. Amino acids: CASRSVIQYF. The chain carries TRBV2 and TRBJ2-4; D remains ambiguous. The CDR3 runs 10 residues. The germline V and J ends were trimmed by 6 bases and 9 bases, with 6 bases remaining between them. Germline V CDR1 and CDR2: SNHLY, FYNNEI.

This chain connects TRBV5-1 to TRBJ1-1; TRBD1 matches 11 bases. In germline, CDR1 is SGHRS, CDR2 YFSETQ. The CDR3 covers 13 residues. Losses at the gene ends were 8 bases for V and 2 bases for J; bases not matched to a gene: 2. This CDR3 is CASGQGANTEAFF. CDR3 DNA: TGCGCCAGTGGACAGGGGGCAAACACTGAAGCTTTCTTT.

This clone was detected only once. The CDR3 sequence is CASSPRQGAHTDTQYF. CDR3 in DNA: TGTGCCAGTAGTCCCCGACAGGGTGCACACACAGATACGCAGTATTTT. The chain couples TRBV19 to TRBJ2-3; TRBD1 agrees at 7 bases. V lost 5 bases, J lost 2 bases, and 10 bases stayed unmatched. CDR3 size: 16 residues. Germline CDR1 is LNHDA and CDR2 is SQIVND (reference sequence).

The chain is built from TRBV11-3 and TRBJ2-1, with 8 positions matching TRBD2. CDR3 size: 18 residues. Germline loops: CDR1 SGHNT, CDR2 YENEEA. Losses at the gene ends were 3 bases for V and 7 bases for J; bases not matched to a gene: 17. This CDR3 reads CASSFSRGSGRTRNEQFF. In nucleotides, the CDR3 is TGTGCCAGCAGCTTCTCGAGGGGGAGCGGGAGAACGAGGAATGAGCAGTTCTTC.